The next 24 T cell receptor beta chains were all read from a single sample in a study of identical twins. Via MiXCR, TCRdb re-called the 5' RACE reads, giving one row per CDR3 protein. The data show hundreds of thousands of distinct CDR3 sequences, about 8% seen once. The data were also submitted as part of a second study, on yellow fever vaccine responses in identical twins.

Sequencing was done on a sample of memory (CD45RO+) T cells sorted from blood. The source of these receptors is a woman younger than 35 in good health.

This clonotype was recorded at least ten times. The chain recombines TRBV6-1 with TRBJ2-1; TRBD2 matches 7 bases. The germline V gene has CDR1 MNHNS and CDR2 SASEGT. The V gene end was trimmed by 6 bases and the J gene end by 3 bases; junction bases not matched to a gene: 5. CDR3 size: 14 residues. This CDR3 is CASRREMVYNEQFF. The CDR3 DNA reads TGTGCCAGCAGGCGGGAGATGGTCTACAATGAGCAGTTCTTC.

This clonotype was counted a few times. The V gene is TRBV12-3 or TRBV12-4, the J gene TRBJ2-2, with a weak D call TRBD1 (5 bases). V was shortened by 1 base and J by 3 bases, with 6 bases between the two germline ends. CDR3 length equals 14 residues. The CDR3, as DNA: TGTGCCAGCAGTTTAGGGACATACACCGGGGAGCTGTTTTTT. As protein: CASSLGTYTGELFF.

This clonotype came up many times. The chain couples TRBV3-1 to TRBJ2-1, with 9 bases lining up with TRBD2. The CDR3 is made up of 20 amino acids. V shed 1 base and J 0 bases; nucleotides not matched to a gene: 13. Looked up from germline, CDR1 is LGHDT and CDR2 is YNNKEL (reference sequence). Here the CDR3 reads CASSQAGGGLAVSSYNEQFF. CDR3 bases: TGTGCCAGCAGCCAAGCAGGAGGGGGACTAGCCGTAAGCTCCTACAATGAGCAGTTCTTC.

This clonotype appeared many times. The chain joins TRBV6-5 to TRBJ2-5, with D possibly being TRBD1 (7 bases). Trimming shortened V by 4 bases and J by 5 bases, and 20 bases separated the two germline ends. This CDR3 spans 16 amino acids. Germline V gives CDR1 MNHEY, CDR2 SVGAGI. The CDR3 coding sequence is TGTGCCAGCAGTTCCCCCAGGGGGGCAAACGAGGAGACCCAGTACTTC. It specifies CASSSPRGANEETQYF.

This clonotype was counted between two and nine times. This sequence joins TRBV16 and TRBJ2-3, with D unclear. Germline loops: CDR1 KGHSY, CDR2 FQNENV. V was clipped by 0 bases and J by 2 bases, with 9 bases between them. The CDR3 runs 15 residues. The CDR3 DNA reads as TGTGCCAGCAGCCAATCGTCACCCCCCACAGATACGCAGTATTTT. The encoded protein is CASSQSSPPTDTQYF.

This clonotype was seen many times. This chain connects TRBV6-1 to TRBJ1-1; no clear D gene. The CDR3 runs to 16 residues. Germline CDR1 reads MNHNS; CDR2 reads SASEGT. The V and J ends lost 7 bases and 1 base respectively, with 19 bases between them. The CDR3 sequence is CASTKAPPGRNTEAFF. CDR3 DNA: TGTGCCAGCACCAAAGCCCCCCCGGGCCGGAACACTGAAGCTTTCTTT.

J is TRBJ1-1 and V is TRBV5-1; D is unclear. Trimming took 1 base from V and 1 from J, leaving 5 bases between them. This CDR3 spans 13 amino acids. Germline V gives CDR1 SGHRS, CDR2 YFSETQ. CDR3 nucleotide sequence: TGCGCCAGCAGCTTGAGACCGAACACTGAAGCTTTCTTT. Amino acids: CASSLRPNTEAFF.

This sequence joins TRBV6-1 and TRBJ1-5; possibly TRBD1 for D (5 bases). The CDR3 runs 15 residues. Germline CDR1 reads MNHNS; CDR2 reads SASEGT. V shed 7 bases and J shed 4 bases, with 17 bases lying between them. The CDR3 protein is CASNPTRQLNQPQHF. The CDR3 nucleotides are TGTGCCAGCAATCCTACGAGACAGTTAAATCAGCCCCAGCATTTT.

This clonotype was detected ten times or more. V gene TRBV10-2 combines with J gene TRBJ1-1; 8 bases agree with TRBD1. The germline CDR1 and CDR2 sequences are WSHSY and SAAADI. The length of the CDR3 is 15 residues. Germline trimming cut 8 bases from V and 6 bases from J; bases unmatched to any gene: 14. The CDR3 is CASSGGVTGESEAFF. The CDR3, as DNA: TGCGCCAGCTCCGGGGGGGTGACAGGGGAATCTGAAGCTTTCTTT.

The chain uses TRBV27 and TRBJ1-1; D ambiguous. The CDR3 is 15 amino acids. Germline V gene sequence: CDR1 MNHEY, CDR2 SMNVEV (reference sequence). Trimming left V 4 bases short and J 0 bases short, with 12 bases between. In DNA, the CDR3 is TGTGCCAGCAGTTCGAGGAGAAGTATGAACACTGAAGCTTTCTTT. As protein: CASSSRRSMNTEAFF.

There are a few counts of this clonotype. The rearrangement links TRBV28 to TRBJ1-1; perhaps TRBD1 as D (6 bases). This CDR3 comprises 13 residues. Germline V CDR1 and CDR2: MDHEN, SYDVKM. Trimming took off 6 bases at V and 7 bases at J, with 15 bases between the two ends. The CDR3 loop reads CASSSTGQYEAFF. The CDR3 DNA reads TGTGCCAGCAGCTCAACTGGACAGTATGAAGCTTTCTTT.

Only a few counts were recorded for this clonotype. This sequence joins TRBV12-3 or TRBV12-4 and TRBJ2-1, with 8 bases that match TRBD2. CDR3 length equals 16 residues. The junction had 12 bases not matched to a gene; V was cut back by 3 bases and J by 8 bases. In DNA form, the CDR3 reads TGTGCCAGCAGTTTCCGTTGGCGGGGGGTTGGCCATGAGCAGTTCTTC. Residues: CASSFRWRGVGHEQFF.

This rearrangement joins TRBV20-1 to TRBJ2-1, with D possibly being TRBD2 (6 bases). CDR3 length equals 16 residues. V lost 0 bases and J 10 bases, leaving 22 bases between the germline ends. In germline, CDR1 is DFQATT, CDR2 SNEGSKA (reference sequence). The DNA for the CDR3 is TGCAGTGCTAGAGATGGAAAGAAGGACTATTCTTGGGAGCAGTTCTTC. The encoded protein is CSARDGKKDYSWEQFF.

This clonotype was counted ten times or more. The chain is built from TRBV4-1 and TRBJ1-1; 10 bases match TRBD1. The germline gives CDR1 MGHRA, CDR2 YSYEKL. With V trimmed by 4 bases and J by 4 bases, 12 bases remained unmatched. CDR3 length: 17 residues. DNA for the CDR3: TGCGCCAGCAGCCGCAGGGGGACAGGGGACGCGGGCACTGAAGCTTTCTTT. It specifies CASSRRGTGDAGTEAFF.

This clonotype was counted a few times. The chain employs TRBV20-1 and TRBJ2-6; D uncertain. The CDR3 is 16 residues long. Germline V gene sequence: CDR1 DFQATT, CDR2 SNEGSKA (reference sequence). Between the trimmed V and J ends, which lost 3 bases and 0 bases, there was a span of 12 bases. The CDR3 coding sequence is TGCAGTGCTAGGTCCAGGCTTAACTCTGGGGCCAACGTCCTGACTTTC. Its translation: CSARSRLNSGANVLTF.

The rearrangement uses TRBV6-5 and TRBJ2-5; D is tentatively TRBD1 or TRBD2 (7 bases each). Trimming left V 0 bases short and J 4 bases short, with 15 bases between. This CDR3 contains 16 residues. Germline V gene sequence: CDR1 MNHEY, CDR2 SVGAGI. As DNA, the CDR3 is TGTGCCAGCAGTTACTCGATTCAGGGGGGGGGAGAGACCCAGTACTTC. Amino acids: CASSYSIQGGGETQYF.

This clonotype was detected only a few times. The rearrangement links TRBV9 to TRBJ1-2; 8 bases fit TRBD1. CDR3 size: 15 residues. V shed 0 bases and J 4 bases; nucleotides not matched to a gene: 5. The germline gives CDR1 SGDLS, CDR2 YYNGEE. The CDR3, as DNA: TGTGCCAGCAGCGTAGGGCAGGGGGCTGTCTATGGCTACACCTTC. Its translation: CASSVGQGAVYGYTF.

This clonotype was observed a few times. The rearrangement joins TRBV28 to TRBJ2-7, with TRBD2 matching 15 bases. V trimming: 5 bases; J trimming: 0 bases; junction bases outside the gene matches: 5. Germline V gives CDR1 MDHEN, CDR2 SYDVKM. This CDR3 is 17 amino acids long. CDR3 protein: CASSPGLAGGLSYEQYF. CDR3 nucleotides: TGTGCCAGCAGTCCGGGACTAGCGGGAGGCCTCTCCTACGAGCAGTACTTC. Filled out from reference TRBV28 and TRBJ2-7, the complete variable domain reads DVKVTQSSRYLVKRTGEKVFLECVQDMDHENMFWYRQDPGLGLRLIYFSYDVKMKEKGDIPEGYSVSREKKERFSLILESASTNQTSMYLCASSPGLAGGLSYEQYFGPGTRLTVT.

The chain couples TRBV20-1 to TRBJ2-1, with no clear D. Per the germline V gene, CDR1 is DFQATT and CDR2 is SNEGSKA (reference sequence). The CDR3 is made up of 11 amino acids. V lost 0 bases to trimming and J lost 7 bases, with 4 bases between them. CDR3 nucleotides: TGCAGTGCTAGAGATCATAATGAGCAGTTCTTC. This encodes CSARDHNEQFF.

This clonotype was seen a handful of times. The CDR3, as DNA: TGTGCCAGCAGGGGCGGGAACTACGAGCAGTACTTC. It yields the protein CASRGGNYEQYF. The chain joins TRBV12-3 or TRBV12-4 to TRBJ2-7; TRBD2 is a possible D gene (6 bases). The CDR3 totals 12 residues. The V and J ends lost 6 bases and 3 bases respectively, with 9 bases between them.

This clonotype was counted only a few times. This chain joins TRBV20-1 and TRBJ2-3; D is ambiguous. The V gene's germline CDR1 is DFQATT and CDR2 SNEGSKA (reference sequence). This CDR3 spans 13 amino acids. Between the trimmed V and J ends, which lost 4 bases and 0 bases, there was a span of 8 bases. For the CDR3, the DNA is TGCAGTGCTATCCCCGGGAGCACAGATACGCAGTATTTT. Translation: CSAIPGSTDTQYF.

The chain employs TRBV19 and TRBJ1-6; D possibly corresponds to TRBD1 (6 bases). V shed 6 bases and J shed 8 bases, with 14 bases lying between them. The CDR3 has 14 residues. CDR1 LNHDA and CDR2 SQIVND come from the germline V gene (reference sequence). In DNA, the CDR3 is TGTGCCAGTAGACAACAGGGTTATGATTCACCCCTCCACTTT. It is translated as CASRQQGYDSPLHF. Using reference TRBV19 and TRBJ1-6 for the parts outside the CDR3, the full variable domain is DGGITQSPKYLFRKEGQNVTLSCEQNLNHDAMYWYRQDPGQGLRLIYYSQIVNDFQKGDIAEGYSVSREKKESFPLTVTSAQKNPTAFYLCASRQQGYDSPLHFGNGTRLTVT.

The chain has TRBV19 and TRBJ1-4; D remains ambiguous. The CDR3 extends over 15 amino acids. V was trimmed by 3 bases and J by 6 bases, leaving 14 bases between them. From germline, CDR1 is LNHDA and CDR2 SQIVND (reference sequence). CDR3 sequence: CASSMFRASYEKLFF. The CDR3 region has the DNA TGTGCCAGTAGTATGTTCAGAGCCTCCTATGAAAAACTGTTTTTT.

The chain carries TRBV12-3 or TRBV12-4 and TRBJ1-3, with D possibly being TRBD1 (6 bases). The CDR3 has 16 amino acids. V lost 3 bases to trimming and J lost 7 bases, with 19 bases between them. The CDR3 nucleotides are TGTGCCAGCAGTTTCAGCGGGAGGGGGGAAGGGAACACCATATATTTT. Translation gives CASSFSGRGEGNTIYF.